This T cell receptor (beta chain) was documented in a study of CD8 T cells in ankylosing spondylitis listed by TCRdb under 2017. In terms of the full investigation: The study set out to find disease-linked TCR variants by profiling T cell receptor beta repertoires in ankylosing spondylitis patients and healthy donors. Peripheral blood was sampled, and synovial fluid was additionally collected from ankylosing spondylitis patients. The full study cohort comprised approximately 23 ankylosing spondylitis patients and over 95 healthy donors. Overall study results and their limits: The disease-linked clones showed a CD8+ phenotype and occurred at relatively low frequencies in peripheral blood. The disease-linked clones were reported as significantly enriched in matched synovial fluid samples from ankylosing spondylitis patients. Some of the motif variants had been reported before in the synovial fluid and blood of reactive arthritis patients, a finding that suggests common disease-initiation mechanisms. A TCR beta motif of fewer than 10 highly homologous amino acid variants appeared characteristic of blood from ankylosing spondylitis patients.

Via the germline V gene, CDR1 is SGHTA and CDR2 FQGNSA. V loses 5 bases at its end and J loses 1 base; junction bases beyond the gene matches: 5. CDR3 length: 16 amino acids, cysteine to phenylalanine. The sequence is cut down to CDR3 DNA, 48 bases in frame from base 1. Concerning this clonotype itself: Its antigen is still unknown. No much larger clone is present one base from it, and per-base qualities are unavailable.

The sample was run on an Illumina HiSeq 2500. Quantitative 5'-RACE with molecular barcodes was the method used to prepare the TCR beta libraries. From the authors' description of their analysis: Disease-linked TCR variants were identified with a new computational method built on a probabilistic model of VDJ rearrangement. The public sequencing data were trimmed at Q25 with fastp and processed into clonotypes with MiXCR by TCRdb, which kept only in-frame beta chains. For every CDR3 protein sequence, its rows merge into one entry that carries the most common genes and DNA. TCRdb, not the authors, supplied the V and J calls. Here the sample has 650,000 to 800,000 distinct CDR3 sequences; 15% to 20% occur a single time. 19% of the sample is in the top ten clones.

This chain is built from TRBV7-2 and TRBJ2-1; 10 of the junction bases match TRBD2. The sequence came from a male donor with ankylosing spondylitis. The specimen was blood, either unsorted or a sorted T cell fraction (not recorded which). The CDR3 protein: CASSRSGRWSYNEQFF. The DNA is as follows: TGTGCCAGCAGCCGTAGCGGGAGGTGGTCCTACAATGAGCAGTTCTTC. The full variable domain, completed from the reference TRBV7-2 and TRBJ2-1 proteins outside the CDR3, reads GAGVSQSPSNKVTEKGKDVELRCDPISGHTALYWYRQSLGQGLEFLIYFQGNSAPDKSGLPSDRFSAERTGGSVSTLTIQRTQQEDSAVYLCASSRSGRWSYNEQFFGPGTRLTVL.